This T cell receptor (beta chain) is drawn from a study of human T cells and chemical hapten exposure. Study-wide context: Sensitizing treatment utilized 2% DPC over a 2 cm by 2 cm portion of upper inner arm skin.

Time point described: patch test 1, 2 weeks after DPC sensitization. The treatment was: therapeutic diphenylcyclopropenone sensitization with weekly scalp DPC. The library tagged individual cDNA molecules with unique molecular identifiers. Per the authors' pipeline: The number of TCRs in each sample had a median of roughly 100,000 and spanned roughly 23,224 to 750,000. A single record per CDR3 protein comes from TCRdb applying MiXCR to the RACE reads. TCRdb's processing, not the authors' own work, is the source of the V and J calls. The data contain 75,000 to 100,000 distinct CDR3 sequences, 12% of them seen just once; the ten biggest clones take up 3.5% to 4.5%. Study results and limitations: The immune response of these alopecia patients might not match healthy individuals'.

Germline V gene sequence: CDR1 DFQATT, CDR2 SNEGSKA (reference sequence). This CDR3 region has 14 residues. With 0 bases removed from V and 0 bases from J, the gap between germline ends came to 9 bases. This clonotype was counted ten times or more. The antigen remains unidentified. Source: whole blood, taken in connection with sensitization to the hapten diphenylcyclopropenone (DPC). The rearrangement joins TRBV20-1 to TRBJ2-7, with D unresolved. This TCR derives from a woman aged 60-75 years with alopecia areata. Some clones in this sample may be carry-over from other donors' samples. The CDR3 sequence: CSARDSASSYEQYF. CDR3 coding DNA: TGCAGTGCTAGAGATAGTGCGAGCTCCTACGAGCAGTACTTC.